These 28 T cell receptor beta chains were all obtained from the same sample, sequenced in a study of T cells in Graves' hyperthyroidism and ophthalmopathy. Authors of the study amplified TCR beta CDR3 regions from RNA transcripts. HTBI primers drove first-round RT-PCR of the TCR CDR3. In TCRdb, the multiplex PCR reads were re-called with MiXCR into one record per CDR3 protein. This table has about half a million distinct CDR3 sequences, 15% to 20% appearing once. The sample comprised blood. Receptors originate from a man aged 35 to 55 with Graves' ophthalmopathy.

This sequence joins TRBV19 and TRBJ2-7, with 7 positions matching TRBD2. The CDR3 is made up of 13 amino acids. The trim removed 5 bases at V and 2 bases at J, leaving 3 bases unmatched. Germline CDR1 LNHDA, CDR2 SQIVND (reference sequence). The CDR3 DNA follows: TGTGCCAGTAGTCGACGGGGGGCCTACGAGCAGTACTTC. As protein: CASSRRGAYEQYF.

This sequence joins TRBV4-3 and TRBJ2-1; unclear D gene. The length of the CDR3 is 15 residues. Germline CDR1 is LGHNA and CDR2 is YSLEER. With 0 bases removed from V and 2 bases from J, the gap between germline ends came to 8 bases. The CDR3 region has the DNA TGCGCCAGCAGCCAAGATAGCACGGCCTACAATGAGCAGTTCTTC. Translated: CASSQDSTAYNEQFF.

This chain joins TRBV19 and TRBJ1-2; 11 bases are shared with TRBD1. Losses at the gene ends were 9 bases for V and 3 bases for J; bases not matched to a gene: 3. The CDR3 covers 13 residues. The germline V gene encodes CDR1 LNHDA and CDR2 SQIVND (reference sequence). The CDR3 region is CASWTGGDYGYTF. The CDR3 nucleotides are TGTGCCAGCTGGACAGGGGGCGACTATGGCTACACCTTC.

At least ten counts were recorded for this clonotype. The chain uses TRBV3-1 and TRBJ2-7, with 13 nucleotides matching TRBD2. V shed 1 base, J shed 2 bases, and the junction held 2 bases outside the gene matches. The CDR3 consists of 16 residues. The germline V gene encodes CDR1 LGHDT and CDR2 YNNKEL (reference sequence). The CDR3 sequence: CASSQGLAGGTYEQYF. The CDR3 nucleotides read TGTGCCAGCAGCCAAGGACTAGCGGGGGGCACCTACGAGCAGTACTTC.

This clonotype appeared many times. The chain links TRBV20-1 to TRBJ2-1; D might be TRBD2 (6 bases). Trimming cost V 6 bases and J 5 bases, with 20 bases left between them. The CDR3 runs 15 residues. The germline V gene encodes CDR1 DFQATT and CDR2 SNEGSKA (reference sequence). The CDR3, as DNA: TGCAGTGCGGCCGTCGCGGCTAGCGTAAACAATGAGCAGTTCTTC. It specifies CSAAVAASVNNEQFF.

This clonotype was observed a few times. The V call is TRBV7-3, the J call TRBJ2-1; D is unresolved. In germline, CDR1 is SGHTA, CDR2 FQGTGA. This CDR3 spans 13 amino acids. V lost 2 bases to trimming and J lost 10 bases, with 12 bases between them. CDR3 in amino acids: CASSLSFGKEQFF. CDR3 in DNA: TGTGCCAGCAGCTTATCGTTTGGAAAAGAGCAGTTCTTC. Complete variable domain (other parts from reference TRBV7-3 and TRBJ2-1): GAGVSQTPSNKVTEKGKYVELRCDPISGHTALYWYRQSLGQGPEFLIYFQGTGAADDSGLPNDRFFAVRPEGSVSTLKIQRTERGDSAVYLCASSLSFGKEQFFGPGTRLTVL.

The rearrangement joins TRBV6-1 to TRBJ2-7, with 9 positions matching TRBD2. There are 16 residues in the CDR3. CDR1 is MNHNS and CDR2 is SASEGT in the germline V gene. V was clipped by 2 bases and J by 1 base; unmatched bases: 6. CDR3 sequence reads: CASSERNSGGSYEQYF. DNA for the CDR3: TGTGCCAGCAGTGAACGTAATAGCGGGGGATCCTACGAGCAGTACTTC.

This clonotype was observed a few times. The chain combines TRBV4-1 with TRBJ2-5; D is perhaps TRBD2 (7 bases). Germline loops: CDR1 MGHRA, CDR2 YSYEKL. The V end was cut by 0 bases, the J end by 5 bases, with 13 bases between. There are 15 residues in the CDR3. The CDR3 is CASSQERGAGETQYF. The DNA of the CDR3 is TGCGCCAGCAGCCAAGAACGGGGGGCCGGGGAGACCCAGTACTTC.

The chain carries TRBV7-2 and TRBJ2-3; D may be TRBD2 (5 bases). CDR1 is SGHTA, CDR2 FQGNSA, per germline. The length of the CDR3 is 14 residues. Trimming left V 7 bases short and J 0 bases short, with 11 bases between. CDR3 in amino acids: CASTPDWSTDTQYF. CDR3 DNA: TGTGCCAGCACCCCGGACTGGAGCACAGATACGCAGTATTTT. The full variable domain, rest sourced from reference TRBV7-2 and TRBJ2-3, is GAGVSQSPSNKVTEKGKDVELRCDPISGHTALYWYRQSLGQGLEFLIYFQGNSAPDKSGLPSDRFSAERTGGSVSTLTIQRTQQEDSAVYLCASTPDWSTDTQYFGPGTRLTVL.

This clonotype turned up a few times. This chain joins TRBV7-8 and TRBJ2-5; the D call may be TRBD1 or TRBD2 (6 bases each). The CDR3 contains 16 residues. Germline loops: CDR1 SGHVS, CDR2 FQNEAQ. The V end was cut by 5 bases, the J end by 1 base, with 17 bases between. The chain's CDR3 is CASSQGGSGLQETQYF. Here the CDR3 DNA reads TGTGCCAGCAGCCAAGGGGGTAGCGGACTCCAAGAGACCCAGTACTTC.

This clonotype has ten or more counts. The chain recombines TRBV30 with TRBJ1-1; D is possibly TRBD1 (5 bases). The CDR3 runs to 13 residues. Germline values: CDR1 GTSNPN, CDR2 SVGIG (reference sequence). Between the trimmed V and J ends, which lost 0 bases and 5 bases, there was a span of 10 bases. The CDR3 DNA reads TGTGCCTGGAGTGTCAGGGAGGGTACTGAAGCTTTCTTT. Protein sequence: CAWSVREGTEAFF. Based on the CDR3 plus reference TRBV30 and TRBJ1-1, the full variable domain is SQTIHQWPATLVQPVGSPLSLECTVEGTSNPNLYWYRQAAGRGLQLLFYSVGIGQISSEVPQNLSASRPQDRQFILSSKKLLLSDSGFYLCAWSVREGTEAFFGQGTRLTVV.

This clonotype showed up just a few times. The chain joins TRBV6-1 to TRBJ2-1; no firm D call. Trimming pared 3 bases from V and 6 bases from J, leaving 9 bases between. Germline V CDR1 and CDR2: MNHNS, SASEGT. There are 13 residues in the CDR3. CDR3 region: CASSDPPSNEQFF. The CDR3 bases are TGTGCCAGCAGTGACCCTCCGAGCAATGAGCAGTTCTTC.

This clonotype showed up many times. The rearrangement uses TRBV12-3 or TRBV12-4 and TRBJ2-7; TRBD1 matches at 8 bases. The CDR3 is made up of 14 amino acids. V gave up 6 bases and J gave up 8 bases; unmatched junction bases: 12. CDR3 DNA: TGTGCCAGCAGCCCCCTCGACAGGGGAGTTAAGCAGTACTTC. It specifies CASSPLDRGVKQYF.

This clonotype was seen a handful of times. The rearrangement uses TRBV20-1 and TRBJ2-3; D is unclear. V was pared by 4 bases and J by 6 bases, with 14 bases between. CDR1 is DFQATT and CDR2 is SNEGSKA in the germline V gene (reference sequence). CDR3 length equals 13 residues. In DNA, the CDR3 is TGCAGTGCTACCTGGGTGGTAGATGATACGCAGTATTTT. Its protein is CSATWVVDDTQYF.

This clonotype was counted at least ten times. CDR3 nucleotides: TGTGCCAGCAGCCAGACTAGCGGGGGGGCCCTCTCCTACGAGCAGTACTTC. Translation: CASSQTSGGALSYEQYF. The chain carries TRBV7-9 and TRBJ2-7; 14 positions match TRBD2. The CDR3 loop spans 17 amino acids. J lost 0 bases, V lost 5 bases, and 6 bases had no gene match. CDR1 is SEHNR and CDR2 is FQNEAQ in the germline V gene (reference sequence).

The J gene is TRBJ1-1, the V gene TRBV9; the match to TRBD1 covers 8 bases. V trimming: 2 bases; J trimming: 0 bases; junction bases outside the gene matches: 3. The V gene's germline CDR1 is SGDLS and CDR2 YYNGEE. The CDR3 is 15 residues long. The CDR3 nucleotides read TGTGCCAGCAGCGTCGGGACAGGCATGAACACTGAAGCTTTCTTT. Its translation: CASSVGTGMNTEAFF.

This clonotype was picked up many times. The chain combines TRBV2 with TRBJ2-1, with D unresolved. The V gene lost 6 bases and the J gene lost 8 bases, with 14 bases spanning the gap. Germline V gene sequence: CDR1 SNHLY, CDR2 FYNNEI. CDR3 size: 13 residues. DNA for the CDR3: TGTGCCAGCAGACGGCAGTACGACGATGAGCAGTTCTTC. It is translated as CASRRQYDDEQFF.

Many counts were recorded for this clonotype. J is TRBJ2-7 and V is TRBV24-1, with 9 bases lining up with TRBD2. V was pared by 5 bases and J by 4 bases, with 2 bases of the junction left unmatched. The CDR3 has 13 amino acids. Germline CDR1 KGHDR, CDR2 SFDVKD. CDR3 DNA: TGTGCCACCAGTGTAGCGGGAGAATACGAGCAGTACTTC. Its translation: CATSVAGEYEQYF.

The chain couples TRBV10-3 to TRBJ1-5; 7 nucleotides agree with TRBD1. Unmatched junction bases numbered 9, after V lost 8 bases and J lost 2 bases. The CDR3 loop spans 15 amino acids. Per germline, CDR1 ENHRY and CDR2 SYGVKD. The chain's CDR3 is CAISQGVYGNQPQHF. Written as DNA, the CDR3 is TGTGCCATCTCTCAGGGGGTTTATGGCAATCAGCCCCAGCATTTT.

Worth noting for this clonotype: One end of the junction is discordant with germline, which a read error may explain. V usage is TRBV27 and J usage is TRBJ2-7; TRBD2 is a possible D gene (5 bases). CDR1 is MNHEY, CDR2 SMNVEV, per germline (reference sequence). This CDR3 region has 13 residues. The CDR3 nucleotides are TGTGCCAGCAGTGGCCTAGCCTCCAACGAGCAGTACTTC. Translated: CASSGLASNEQYF.

CDR3 region: CASSTGRFWTNEKLFF. The CDR3 DNA reads TGTGCCAGTAGTACGGGACGGTTCTGGACTAATGAAAAACTGTTTTTT. J is TRBJ1-4 and V is TRBV19, with TRBD1 as a possible D gene (5 bases). Trimming left V 4 bases short and J 2 bases short, with 14 bases between. The CDR3 runs to 16 residues. Germline loops: CDR1 LNHDA, CDR2 SQIVND (reference sequence).

Ten or more counts support this clonotype. The V gene is TRBV28, the J gene TRBJ2-5; D may be TRBD1 (7 bases). Germline V lookup: CDR1 MDHEN, CDR2 SYDVKM. This CDR3 has 18 residues. V was cut by 3 bases and J by 3 bases, with 23 bases left in between. CDR3 residues: CASSFDPLAGGFEETQYF. The CDR3 nucleotides read TGTGCCAGCAGTTTTGATCCTCTGGCAGGGGGGTTTGAAGAGACCCAGTACTTC. Full variable domain (missing parts from reference TRBV28 and TRBJ2-5): DVKVTQSSRYLVKRTGEKVFLECVQDMDHENMFWYRQDPGLGLRLIYFSYDVKMKEKGDIPEGYSVSREKKERFSLILESASTNQTSMYLCASSFDPLAGGFEETQYFGPGTRLLVL.

This clonotype appeared a few times. The chain joins TRBV19 to TRBJ2-1, with 16 bases fitting TRBD2. Looked up from germline, CDR1 is LNHDA and CDR2 is SQIVND (reference sequence). The CDR3 loop spans 15 amino acids. After removal of 6 bases from V and 8 bases from J, the junction contained 4 bases not matched to a gene. CDR3 residues: CASRGLAGGLDEQFF. The CDR3 nucleotides read TGTGCCAGTAGGGGACTAGCGGGAGGGCTGGATGAGCAGTTCTTC.

This clonotype turned up a few times. This rearrangement joins TRBV20-1 to TRBJ1-2; possibly TRBD1 for D (6 bases). The CDR3 length is 14 residues. Germline CDR1 DFQATT, CDR2 SNEGSKA (reference sequence). Deletions cut 3 bases from V and 2 bases from J, with 13 bases between. This CDR3 is CSARDGRGNYGYTF. The CDR3 bases are TGCAGTGCTAGGGATGGCAGGGGCAACTATGGCTACACCTTC.

The V and J genes are TRBV4-1 and TRBJ2-3; 13 bases agree with TRBD2. V shed 2 bases, J shed 5 bases, and the junction held 7 bases outside the gene matches. Per germline, CDR1 MGHRA and CDR2 YSYEKL. This CDR3 spans 17 amino acids. CDR3 nucleotide sequence: TGCGCCAGCAGCCAACGCCGGACTAGCGGGAGAGGAGATACGCAGTATTTT. This encodes CASSQRRTSGRGDTQYF.

This clonotype has more than one count but fewer than ten. This chain uses TRBV9 with TRBJ1-1; TRBD1 agrees at 8 bases. The CDR3 is 15 residues long. Germline-derived CDR1 and CDR2 are SGDLS and YYNGEE. The V gene end was trimmed by 5 bases and the J gene end by 5 bases; junction bases not matched to a gene: 11. The CDR3 spells CASRSLQGAGTEAFF. CDR3 nucleotide sequence: TGTGCCAGCAGATCACTTCAGGGGGCCGGGACTGAAGCTTTCTTT.

Only a few counts were recorded for this clonotype. The chain recombines TRBV24-1 with TRBJ1-1; D is uncertain. Germline V lookup: CDR1 KGHDR, CDR2 SFDVKD. Between the trimmed V and J ends, which lost 8 bases and 4 bases, there was a span of 4 bases. The CDR3 sequence is 10 residues long. CDR3 nucleotide sequence: TGTGCCACCATCGCCACTGAAGCTTTCTTT. Translating it yields CATIATEAFF.

This clonotype came up a few times. This chain links TRBV12-3 or TRBV12-4 with TRBJ2-5; D is possibly TRBD2 (6 bases). V lost 5 bases and J 11 bases, leaving 12 bases between the germline ends. The CDR3 contains 11 residues. The CDR3, as DNA: TGTGCCAGCAGTCTCGGGGGACTTCAGTACTTC. It specifies CASSLGGLQYF.